The rows below give T cell receptor beta chains drawn from one sample of a study of cytomegalovirus exposure and HLA in healthy donors. Method: immunoSEQ multiplex PCR; TCRdb's copy keeps in-frame clones and lacks some. The repertoire includes about 190,000 clones, approximately 70% of them detected once, and 3.1% sits in the top ten. The sample taken for sequencing was PBMCs. The source of these receptors is a woman aged 25 to 39 in good health and CMV-seropositive. Both conserved end residues are part of each CDR3. The D gene is left open where the match is weak.

d_call: .; j_call: TRBJ2-7; v_call: TRBV19; cdr3_nt: TGTGCCAGTTCCTTAAGTTCGAGCAACTCCTACGAGCAGTACTTC; cdr3_aa: CASSLSSSNSYEQYF
d_call: TRBD2; j_call: TRBJ2-3; v_call: TRBV5-4; cdr3_nt: TGTGCCAGCAGCTTGGTAGCGGGAGGGCCTTCAGATACGCAGTATTTT; cdr3_aa: CASSLVAGGPSDTQYF
d_call: .; j_call: TRBJ2-1; v_call: TRBV20-1; cdr3_nt: TGCAGTGGACTACTAAGAGGGGAGCAGTTCTTC; cdr3_aa: CSGLLRGEQFF
d_call: TRBD2; j_call: TRBJ2-1; v_call: TRBV7-9; cdr3_nt: TGTGCCAGCAGCTTGGGGACTAGCGGGAGTGATGAGCAGTTCTTC; cdr3_aa: CASSLGTSGSDEQFF
d_call: TRBD2; j_call: TRBJ2-7; v_call: TRBV5-1; cdr3_nt: TGCGCCAGCAGCCCCGGGACTAGCGACGCCTACGAGCAGTACTTC; cdr3_aa: CASSPGTSDAYEQYF
d_call: .; j_call: TRBJ1-2; v_call: TRBV7-8; cdr3_nt: TGTGCCAGCAGCTCACCTTGGACAGCCCGGAAGGATGGCTACACCTTC; cdr3_aa: CASSSPWTARKDGYTF
d_call: .; j_call: TRBJ1-2; v_call: TRBV6-5; cdr3_nt: TGTGCCAGCAGTTACTTGCCATCGGGCTATGGCTACACCTTC; cdr3_aa: CASSYLPSGYGYTF
d_call: .; j_call: TRBJ1-1; v_call: TRBV5-5; cdr3_nt: TGTGCCAGCAGCTTTGGGAGTCACACTGAAGCTTTCTTT; cdr3_aa: CASSFGSHTEAFF
d_call: TRBD1; j_call: TRBJ1-5; v_call: TRBV6-1; cdr3_nt: TGTGCCAGCAGGACCCAGGGGGCGCTGAGTCAGCCCCAGCATTTT; cdr3_aa: CASRTQGALSQPQHF
d_call: .; j_call: TRBJ2-7; v_call: TRBV2; cdr3_nt: TGTGCCAGCAGTGAATCCCCAGGCTCCTACGAGCAGTACTTC; cdr3_aa: CASSESPGSYEQYF